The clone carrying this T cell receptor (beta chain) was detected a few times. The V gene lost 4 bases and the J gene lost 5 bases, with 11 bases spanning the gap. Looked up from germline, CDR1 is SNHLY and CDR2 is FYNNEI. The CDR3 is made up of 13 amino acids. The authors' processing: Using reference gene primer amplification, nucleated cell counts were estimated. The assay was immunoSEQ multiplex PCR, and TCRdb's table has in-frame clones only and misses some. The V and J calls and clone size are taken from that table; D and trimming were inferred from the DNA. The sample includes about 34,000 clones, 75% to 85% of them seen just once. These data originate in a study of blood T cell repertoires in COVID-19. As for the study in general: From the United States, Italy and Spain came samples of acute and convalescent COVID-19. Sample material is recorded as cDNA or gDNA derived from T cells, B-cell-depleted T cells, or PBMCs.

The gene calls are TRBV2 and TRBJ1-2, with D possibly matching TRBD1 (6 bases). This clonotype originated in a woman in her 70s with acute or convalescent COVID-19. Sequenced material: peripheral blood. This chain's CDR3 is CASSGTARYGYTF. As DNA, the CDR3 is TGTGCCAGCAGTGGGACAGCTCGATATGGCTACACCTTC. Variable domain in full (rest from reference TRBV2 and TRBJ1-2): EPEVTQTPSHQVTQMGQEVILRCVPISNHLYFYWYRQILGQKVEFLVSFYNNEISEKSEIFDDQFSVERPDGSNFTLKIRSTKLEDSAMYFCASSGTARYGYTFGSGTRLTVV.